This T cell receptor beta chain was identified in a study of shared clonotypes between healthy human individuals. Study-level information: Researchers drew samples from two women and a few men aged 18 to 49. Findings and limits, study-wide: Researchers found naive subsets generally carried larger estimated richness than memory subsets. Shared across several donors were around 5% of the naive CD4 clonotypes.

As to this clone: Its antigen remains unknown.

The CDR3 is 14 residues long. Trimming removed 7 bases at V and 1 base at J, with 14 bases between. Per germline, CDR1 SGHRS and CDR2 YFSETQ. Sorted-subset replicate PCRs used 150 to 200 ng DNA, about 30,000 T cell genomes. Clones were read by immunoSEQ multiplex PCR, and TCRdb kept only the in-frame ones, dropping some. The sample comprises approximately 1,500,000 clones, approximately 97% of which are singletons, and approximately 1.2% rests with the top ten. Sequenced material: naive CD4+ T cells sorted from blood. Specified subset: CD45RA+ positively selected. This sequence joins TRBV5-1 and TRBJ1-1; D is possibly TRBD1 (5 bases). This sequence originates from a man younger than 45 in good health. The chain's CDR3 is CASATGTWNTEAFF. CDR3 sequence (DNA): TGCGCCAGCGCGACCGGGACTTGGAACACTGAAGCTTTCTTT.